A selection of T cell receptor beta chains follows, all from one sample in a study of T cell repertoires in cytomegalovirus infection. Antigens for these TCRs are unknown. MiXCR, run by TCRdb on the reads, gives a single entry per CDR3 protein. The table has about 570,000 distinct CDR3 sequences, 40% seen once. The source material was cultured PBMCs, sampled from culture after CMV antigen stimulation. These receptors came from a human donor in good health (CMV status not recorded). Some clones in this sample may be carry-over from other donors' samples. CDR3s include the opening cysteine and the closing phenylalanine or tryptophan. A D gene is named only where the DNA matches it firmly.

j_gene	v_gene	d_gene	CDR3aa
TRBJ1-6	TRBV7-2	-	CASSARVNSPLHF
TRBJ2-1	TRBV7-9	-	CASSSANNNEQFF
TRBJ1-1	TRBV30	-	CAWQDNPNTEAFF
TRBJ2-3	TRBV29-1	TRBD2	CSADSGRADTQYF
TRBJ2-7	TRBV30	TRBD2	CAWSVLAGGVGEQYF
TRBJ2-3	TRBV7-2	TRBD2	CASSLGASGGRTDTQYF
TRBJ1-5	TRBV19	-	CASGSPGRSRQPQHF
TRBJ1-2	TRBV12-5	TRBD1	CASGLVPTGVGYTF
TRBJ1-1	TRBV7-2	TRBD1	CASSFDRGSEAFF
TRBJ1-2	TRBV5-5	-	CASSLLEDYGYTF
TRBJ2-1	TRBV6-5	-	CASSTQDGEQFF
TRBJ2-1	TRBV5-4	TRBD2	CASSLPGLAGTDNEQFF
TRBJ2-7	TRBV12-3/TRBV12-4	-	CASSLSIAEINYEQYF
TRBJ2-1	TRBV11-3	-	CASSSSGGKEQFF
TRBJ2-2	TRBV7-8	-	CASSFLSRPTGELFF
TRBJ2-1	TRBV29-1	-	CSADTGPSYNEQFF
TRBJ2-7	TRBV7-8	-	CASSSIQGYEQYF
TRBJ2-1	TRBV29-1	-	CSVEMLTTGEQFF
TRBJ1-6	TRBV7-2	-	CASSLRAGYGSPLHF
TRBJ2-1	TRBV7-2	-	CASGPGRGKIYNEQFF
TRBJ2-7	TRBV5-6	TRBD2	CASSWGLAVTSSYEQYF
TRBJ2-7	TRBV4-3	TRBD2	CASSQVSGAGPPYEQYF
TRBJ2-1	TRBV2	TRBD2	CASGYGGSERGEQFF
TRBJ2-1	TRBV4-3	TRBD1	CASSQDYRGVLNEQFF
TRBJ1-5	TRBV7-9	-	CASSQGTIGQPQHF
TRBJ1-5	TRBV12-3/TRBV12-4	-	CASSPGGGYPNQPQHF
TRBJ2-5	TRBV12-5	-	CAIGFQETQYF
TRBJ1-2	TRBV27	-	CASTRTGWDYGYTF
TRBJ2-7	TRBV7-2	-	CASSAGYRGEQYF
TRBJ2-3	TRBV7-2	TRBD2	CASSLAVSGGAYTQYF
TRBJ2-3	TRBV12-3/TRBV12-4	TRBD1	CASSFGTGDTQYF
TRBJ1-1	TRBV7-8	-	CASSFGGAGTEAFF
TRBJ2-5	TRBV7-8	-	CASNSFSQETQYF
TRBJ2-2	TRBV2	TRBD2	CASSIEYGGASTGELFF
TRBJ2-2	TRBV4-3	TRBD1	CASSHRDSTGELFF
TRBJ1-4	TRBV6-5	-	CASSLDSANEKLFF
TRBJ2-5	TRBV7-2	-	CASSVKLSAYTGQYF
TRBJ2-1	TRBV6-2/TRBV6-3	-	CASSARLEKGNDQFF
TRBJ2-7	TRBV5-4	TRBD2	CASSTPGLAGGVEQYF
TRBJ1-6	TRBV19	-	CASSIGGVSPLHF
TRBJ2-5	TRBV7-9	TRBD2	CASSLGSSGGQQETQYF
TRBJ2-1	TRBV20-1	-	CSASSGSYNEQFF
TRBJ1-6	TRBV12-3/TRBV12-4	-	CATLRNGNSPLHF
TRBJ2-5	TRBV27	-	CASSPPGRVWETQYF
TRBJ2-7	TRBV11-3	TRBD1	CASSLEDRREQYF
TRBJ2-1	TRBV7-2	TRBD2	CASNALSGGYGEQFF
TRBJ2-1	TRBV20-1	-	CSAFMGARNEQFF
TRBJ2-3	TRBV5-1	-	CASSPSRSGSTDTQYF
TRBJ2-7	TRBV28	-	CASRVGFFGSYEQYF
TRBJ2-7	TRBV7-6	TRBD2	CASSPIAGAYEQYF
TRBJ1-2	TRBV12-3/TRBV12-4	TRBD1	CASSPGTGVYGYTF
TRBJ2-4	TRBV7-8	-	CASSLNPGFMTKNIQYF